One TCR beta chain is described in this entry. Germline lookup yields CDR1 SGHTA and CDR2 FQGNSA. The CDR3 has 13 residues. The junction had 3 bases not matched to a gene; V was cut back by 5 bases and J by 4 bases. The study reverse transcribed the entire isolated RNA, so it sequenced expressed TCRB transcripts. Repertoires were generated with immunoSEQ multiplex PCR, while TCRdb's copy carries only in-frame clones and drops some. Of approximately 90,000 clones in the sample, 25% to 35% were seen once. This sample was included in a study of beta chain features in type 1 diabetes. Donors underwent one heparinised blood draw, around 100 mL on average.

The receptor was derived from a woman aged 18-29 years in good health. What was sequenced was stem cell memory CD4+ T cells from blood. The chain is built from TRBV7-2 and TRBJ1-1, with 8 bases fitting TRBD1. Here the CDR3 DNA reads TGTGCCAGCAGCCAAACAGGGGGCACTGAAGCTTTCTTT. It encodes CASSQTGGTEAFF. Combining the CDR3 with reference TRBV7-2 and TRBJ1-1 gives the whole variable domain GAGVSQSPSNKVTEKGKDVELRCDPISGHTALYWYRQSLGQGLEFLIYFQGNSAPDKSGLPSDRFSAERTGGSVSTLTIQRTQQEDSAVYLCASSQTGGTEAFFGQGTRLTVV.